The clone carrying this TCR beta chain was detected once. The sample originates from a study of blood T cell repertoires in COVID-19. J was trimmed by 8 bases and V by 3 bases; bases with no gene match: 13. Looked up from germline, CDR1 is SGHRS and CDR2 is YFSETQ. The CDR3 is made up of 15 amino acids. Under the authors' procedure: Nucleated cell number was recorded as an estimate derived from reference gene primer amplification. Sequencing used immunoSEQ multiplex PCR; TCRdb keeps in-frame clones, though not all of them. That table furnishes V, J and clone size, whereas the DNA furnished D and trimming. This sample has 260,000 or so clones, with 70% to 90% found just once.

The V and J genes are TRBV5-1 and TRBJ1-2; 7 bases align to TRBD1. Input material: peripheral blood. This TCR came from a human donor in a cohort sampled during active COVID-19. The CDR3 coding sequence is TGCGCCAGCAGCTCGACAGGGCGGGCACCGTTCGGCTACACCTTC. Translating gives CASSSTGRAPFGYTF.